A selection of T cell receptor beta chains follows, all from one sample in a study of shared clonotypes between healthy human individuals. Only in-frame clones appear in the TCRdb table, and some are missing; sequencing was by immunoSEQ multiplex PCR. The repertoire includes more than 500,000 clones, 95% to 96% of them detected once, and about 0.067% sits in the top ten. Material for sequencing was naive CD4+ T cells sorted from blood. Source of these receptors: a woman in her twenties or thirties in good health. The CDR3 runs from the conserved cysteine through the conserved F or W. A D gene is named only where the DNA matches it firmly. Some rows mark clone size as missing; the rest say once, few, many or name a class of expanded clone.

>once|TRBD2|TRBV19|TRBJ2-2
CASSLGGRAPGELFF
TGTGCCAGTAGTCTTGGCGGGAGGGCCCCCGGGGAGCTGTTTTTT
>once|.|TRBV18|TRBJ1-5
CASSPGAQPQHF
TGTGCCAGCTCACCAGGGGCTCAGCCCCAGCATTTT
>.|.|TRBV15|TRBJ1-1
CATSLHRGSAEAFF
TGTGCCACCAGCTTACACCGGGGAAGTGCTGAAGCTTTCTTT
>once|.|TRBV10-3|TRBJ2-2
CAISERVEWITGELFF
TGTGCCATCAGTGAGCGAGTGGAGTGGATAACCGGGGAGCTGTTTTTT
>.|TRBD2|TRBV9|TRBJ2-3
CASSGLALSTDTQYF
TGTGCCAGCAGCGGACTAGCGCTTAGCACAGATACGCAGTATTTT
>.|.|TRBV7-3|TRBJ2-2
CASSPTPGSNTGELFF
TGTGCCAGCAGCCCGACCCCGGGGAGCAACACCGGGGAGCTGTTTTTT
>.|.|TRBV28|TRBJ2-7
CASSLYPSEQYF
TGTGCCAGCAGTTTATACCCCTCCGAGCAGTACTTC
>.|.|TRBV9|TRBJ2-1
CASSVLGGSYNEQFF
TGTGCCAGCAGCGTCCTTGGGGGCTCCTACAATGAGCAGTTCTTC
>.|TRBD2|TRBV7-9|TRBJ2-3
CASSSGTSGSPRGWQYF
TGTGCCAGCAGCTCCGGGACTAGCGGGAGTCCCCGAGGTTGGCAGTATTTT
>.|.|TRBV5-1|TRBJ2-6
CASTLVGSGANVLTF
TGCGCCAGCACCCTGGTCGGGTCTGGGGCCAACGTCCTGACTTTC
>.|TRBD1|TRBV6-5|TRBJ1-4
CASSYSGTGANEKLFF
TGTGCCAGCAGTTACTCAGGGACAGGGGCTAATGAAAAACTGTTTTTT
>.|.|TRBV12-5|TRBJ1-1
CASALRAGTEAFF
TGTGCTAGTGCCTTACGGGCTGGGACTGAAGCTTTCTTT
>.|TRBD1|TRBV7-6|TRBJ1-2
CASSLGPTGDYGYTF
TGTGCCAGCAGCTTAGGACCGACAGGGGACTATGGCTACACCTTC
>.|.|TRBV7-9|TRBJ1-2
CASSHTRTLDAGYTF
TGTGCCAGCAGCCATACCCGGACTTTGGATGCTGGCTACACCTTC
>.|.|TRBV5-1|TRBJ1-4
CASSLDRANEKLFF
TGCGCCAGCAGCTTGGACAGAGCTAATGAAAAACTGTTTTTT
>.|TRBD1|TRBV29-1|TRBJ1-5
CSAGTGVDQPQHF
TGCAGCGCGGGGACAGGGGTGGATCAGCCCCAGCATTTT
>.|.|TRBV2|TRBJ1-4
CASSRGSAGGHEKLFF
TGTGCCAGCAGTCGGGGCTCGGCAGGAGGTCATGAAAAACTGTTTTTT
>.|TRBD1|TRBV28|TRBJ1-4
CASIEGRGREKLFF
TGTGCCAGCATCGAGGGTAGGGGGCGGGAAAAACTGTTTTTT
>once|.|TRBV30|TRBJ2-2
CAWRPAGDTNTGELFF
TGTGCCTGGAGGCCAGCCGGGGACACGAACACCGGGGAGCTGTTTTTT
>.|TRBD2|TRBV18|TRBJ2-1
CASSPYPGLAGGPNNEQFF
TGTGCCAGCTCACCTTACCCGGGACTAGCGGGAGGGCCCAACAATGAGCAGTTCTTC
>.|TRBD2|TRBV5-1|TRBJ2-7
CASSHGLAGEISYEQYF
TGCGCCAGCAGCCACGGACTAGCGGGAGAGATCTCCTACGAGCAGTACTTC
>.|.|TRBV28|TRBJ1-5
CASTTGFNQPQHF
TGTGCCAGCACAACAGGGTTCAATCAGCCCCAGCATTTT
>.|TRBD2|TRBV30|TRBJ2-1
CACRLSGSPYNEQFF
TGTGCCTGCCGACTAAGCGGGAGCCCCTACAATGAGCAGTTCTTC
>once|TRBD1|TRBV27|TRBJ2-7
CASSPHRDRASYEQYF
TGTGCCAGCAGTCCACACCGGGACAGGGCCTCCTACGAGCAGTACTTC
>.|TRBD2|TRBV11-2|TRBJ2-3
CASSPGSGLAGASTDTQYF
TGTGCCAGCAGCCCAGGTTCGGGACTAGCGGGAGCTAGCACAGATACGCAGTATTTT
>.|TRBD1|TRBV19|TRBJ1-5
CASSPGTGGQPQHF
TGTGCCAGTAGTCCTGGGACAGGGGGTCAGCCCCAGCATTTT
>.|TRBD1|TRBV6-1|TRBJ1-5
CASRADRGSNQPQHF
TGTGCCAGCAGAGCCGACAGGGGTAGCAATCAGCCCCAGCATTTT
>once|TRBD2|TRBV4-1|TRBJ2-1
CASSQVTSGSIEQFF
TGCGCCAGCAGCCAAGTTACTAGCGGGAGCATCGAGCAGTTCTTC
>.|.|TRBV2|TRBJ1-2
CASSDSPAYGYTF
TGTGCCAGCAGCGACAGCCCGGCCTATGGCTACACCTTC
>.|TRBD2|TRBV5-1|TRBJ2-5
CASSFPQRGTQYF
TGCGCCAGCAGCTTCCCCCAGCGGGGGACCCAGTACTTC
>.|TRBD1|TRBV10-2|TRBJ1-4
CASRARDRGEKLFF
TGCGCCAGCAGGGCCAGGGACAGGGGTGAAAAACTGTTTTTT
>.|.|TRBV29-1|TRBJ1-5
CSVGQGNQPQHF
TGCAGCGTTGGTCAGGGAAATCAGCCCCAGCATTTT
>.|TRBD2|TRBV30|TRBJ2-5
CAWSAIRTSGLGSVLRQYF
TGTGCCTGGAGTGCAATACGGACTAGCGGGCTCGGGTCCGTTCTACGGCAGTACTTC
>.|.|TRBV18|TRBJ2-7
CASSPPVLAYEQYF
TGTGCCAGCTCACCACCAGTACTAGCCTACGAGCAGTACTTC